Below are 32 T cell receptor beta chains sequenced from a single sample in a study of cytomegalovirus exposure and HLA in healthy donors. Both 60 Vbeta primers and 13 Jbeta primers went into the PCR. The method was immunoSEQ multiplex PCR; TCRdb's version includes in-frame clones alone and lacks a portion of them. The data show 120,000 or so clones, about 15% seen once. Sequencing input: PBMCs. The origin of the receptors is a female donor in good health and CMV-seropositive.

This clone came up a few times. This rearrangement joins TRBV7-2 to TRBJ1-2, with 8 nucleotides matching TRBD1. There are 15 residues in the CDR3. V trimming: 5 bases; J trimming: 7 bases; junction bases outside the gene matches: 12. The germline CDR1 and CDR2 sequences are SGHTA and FQGNSA. CDR3 region: CASSPHPGTGSGYTF. Written as DNA, the CDR3 is TGTGCCAGCAGCCCCCACCCAGGGACAGGAAGTGGCTACACCTTC.

The V call is TRBV4-1, the J call TRBJ2-1; 8 bases match TRBD2. CDR1 MGHRA and CDR2 YSYEKL come from the germline V gene. The ends lost 1 base at V and 2 bases at J; junction bases unmatched: 13. The CDR3 covers 19 residues. DNA of the CDR3: TGCGCCAGCAGCCAAGTTCCTCTCCCAGGTAGCGGGGCCTACAATGAGCAGTTCTTC. It yields the protein CASSQVPLPGSGAYNEQFF.

This chain connects TRBV27 to TRBJ1-1, with D hard to call. The germline V and J ends were trimmed by 4 bases and 11 bases, with 20 bases remaining between them. Germline assignment: CDR1 MNHEY and CDR2 SMNVEV (reference sequence). The CDR3 totals 14 residues. CDR3 in DNA: TGTGCCAGCAGTTCCCGTTATGCCGCGCTCAGGGCTTTCTTT. Amino acid sequence: CASSSRYAALRAFF.

The sample holds a few counts of this clone. The chain couples TRBV5-1 to TRBJ1-1; D might be TRBD1 (5 bases). The CDR3 sequence is 13 residues long. The V end lost 4 bases, the J end lost 3 bases, and 10 bases lay between the germline ends. CDR1 SGHRS and CDR2 YFSETQ come from the germline V gene. CDR3 in DNA: TGCGCCAGCAGCCGCGGGACGGACACTGAAGCTTTCTTT. This translates into CASSRGTDTEAFF.

This clone came up a few times. This chain uses TRBV5-4 with TRBJ1-2, with TRBD1 as a possible D gene (5 bases). In germline, CDR1 is SGHNT, CDR2 YYREEE (reference sequence). This CDR3 has 14 residues. V was pared by 0 bases and J by 5 bases, with 11 bases between. The CDR3 DNA reads as TGTGCCAGCAGCTTGGCCACTTCAGGGTATGGCTACACCTTC. It codes for CASSLATSGYGYTF.

The CDR3 DNA is TGTGCCAGTAGTATATACCGGGACAGGGTCACTGAAGCTTTCTTT. Translation gives CASSIYRDRVTEAFF. This sequence joins TRBV19 and TRBJ1-1, with TRBD1 identical over 9 bases. Trimming at V came to 2 bases and at J to 4 bases, leaving 5 bases not matched to a gene. Germline V CDR1 and CDR2: LNHDA, SQIVND (reference sequence). CDR3 length: 15 residues.

The rearrangement links TRBV30 to TRBJ1-5; 11 nucleotides line up with TRBD1. The junction had 0 bases not matched to a gene; V was cut back by 5 bases and J by 3 bases. CDR1 is GTSNPN and CDR2 is SVGIG in the germline V gene (reference sequence). The CDR3 spans 13 residues. CDR3 region: CAWGQGANQPQHF. CDR3 nucleotides: TGTGCCTGGGGACAGGGGGCCAATCAGCCCCAGCATTTT.

The chain is built from TRBV5-6 and TRBJ1-2; TRBD1 matches at 7 bases. In germline, CDR1 is SGHDT, CDR2 YYEEEE. The trim removed 5 bases at V and 4 bases at J, leaving 5 bases unmatched. There are 13 residues in the CDR3. CDR3 nucleotide sequence: TGTGCCAGCAGTGGGGACAGTCGCTATGGCTACACCTTC. Translation: CASSGDSRYGYTF.

This clone turned up a few times. The chain is built from TRBV6-4 and TRBJ2-2, with 11 bases matching TRBD1. Per the germline V gene, CDR1 is MRHNA and CDR2 is SNTAGT. V lost 5 bases and J lost 6; bases outside the gene matches: 5. The CDR3 is made up of 15 amino acids. CDR3 in DNA: TGTGCCAGCAGTCCCGGACAGGGGGCAGCCGGGGAGCTGTTTTTT. It translates to CASSPGQGAAGELFF.

This clone was observed a handful of times. The chain carries TRBV7-9 and TRBJ1-2; no definite D call. CDR1 and CDR2 (germline): SEHNR, FQNEAQ (reference sequence). Trimming shortened V by 3 bases and J by 13 bases, and 18 bases separated the two germline ends. The CDR3 sequence is 13 residues long. This chain's CDR3 is CASSFRPDGSSTF. The CDR3 bases are TGTGCCAGCAGCTTTCGACCCGACGGTAGCTCCACCTTC.

This chain links TRBV10-3 with TRBJ2-3; TRBD2 agrees at 7 bases. CDR1 is ENHRY and CDR2 is SYGVKD in the germline V gene. Trimming cost V 3 bases and J 2 bases; bases outside gene matches: 2. The CDR3 is made up of 14 amino acids. CDR3 nucleotide sequence: TGTGCCATCAGTGACGGACTAGACACAGATACGCAGTATTTT. This encodes CAISDGLDTDTQYF.

There are a few counts of this clone. The chain uses TRBV28 and TRBJ2-1, with 8 bases aligning to TRBD1. This CDR3 is 16 amino acids long. V gave up 5 bases and J gave up 0 bases; unmatched junction bases: 6. The germline V gene encodes CDR1 MDHEN and CDR2 SYDVKM. This CDR3 reads CASSPRQGRSYNEQFF. In DNA form, the CDR3 reads TGTGCCAGCAGTCCCCGACAGGGGCGCTCCTACAATGAGCAGTTCTTC.

This clone was observed a handful of times. The CDR3 here is CASSLDLWGGRTEAFF. CDR3 in DNA: TGTGCCAGCAGCTTGGACCTTTGGGGGGGTAGGACTGAAGCTTTCTTT. V gene TRBV5-5 combines with J gene TRBJ1-1; maybe TRBD1 (5 bases). Germline loops: CDR1 SGHKS, CDR2 YYEKEE (reference sequence). V lost 0 bases to trimming and J lost 5 bases, with 17 bases between them. The length of the CDR3 is 16 residues.

This clone has just a few counts. The chain links TRBV4-2 to TRBJ1-5; the D is unclear. Germline CDR1 reads LGHNA; CDR2 reads YNFKEQ. Trimming cost V 3 bases and J 10 bases, with 16 bases left between them. The length of the CDR3 is 14 residues. The CDR3: CASSQEGVEGPQHF. In DNA, the CDR3 is TGTGCCAGCAGCCAGGAAGGCGTGGAGGGTCCCCAGCATTTT.

This clone was counted only a few times. The chain has TRBV6-5 and TRBJ1-2; weak D call: TRBD1 (6 bases). From germline, CDR1 is MNHEY and CDR2 SVGAGI. This CDR3 comprises 13 residues. V gave up 6 bases and J gave up 7 bases, with 15 bases separating them. The CDR3 nucleotides are TGTGCCAGCAGGCCCGGTCAGGGGACTGGCTACACCTTC. Its protein is CASRPGQGTGYTF.

V and J are TRBV5-1 and TRBJ2-2; 7 bases fit TRBD1. CDR1 and CDR2 from the germline V gene are SGHRS and YFSETQ. This CDR3 is built from 16 residues. V was pared by 0 bases and J by 6 bases, with 8 bases of the junction left unmatched. The CDR3 region has the DNA TGCGCCAGCAGCTTGGGGGCAGGGGGACAAGCCGGGGAGCTGTTTTTT. The encoded protein is CASSLGAGGQAGELFF.

The chain combines TRBV29-1 with TRBJ1-2; possible D gene TRBD1, 6 bases. The germline V gene has CDR1 SQVTM and CDR2 ANQGSEA. The CDR3 has 12 amino acids. V dropped 3 bases and J dropped 12 bases, with 17 bases sitting between them. This CDR3 is CSVDPGARSHTF. In DNA, the CDR3 is TGCAGCGTTGACCCAGGGGCAAGGTCCCACACCTTC.

The chain joins TRBV7-2 to TRBJ2-7, with D tentatively TRBD1 (6 bases). The CDR3 is made up of 15 amino acids. Looked up from germline, CDR1 is SGHTA and CDR2 is FQGNSA. V shed 1 base and J shed 4 bases, with 14 bases lying between them. CDR3 sequence: CASSLGFRGRYEQYF. The DNA for the CDR3 is TGTGCCAGCAGCTTAGGTTTCAGGGGCCGGTACGAGCAGTACTTC.

The chain is built from TRBV28 and TRBJ2-5; a weak D match, TRBD2 (5 bases). The length of the CDR3 is 12 residues. CDR1 is MDHEN, CDR2 SYDVKM, per germline. V was shortened by 8 bases and J by 5 bases, with 12 bases between the two germline ends. The DNA of the CDR3 is TGTGCCAGCTTCGGGGTGGGGGAGACCCAGTACTTC. Its translation: CASFGVGETQYF.

In DNA, the CDR3 is TGTGCCTGGAGCAGGGGCCCATGGCAGTACTTC. It translates to CAWSRGPWQYF. The chain combines TRBV30 with TRBJ2-7; D possibly corresponds to TRBD1 (6 bases). Germline-derived CDR1 and CDR2 are GTSNPN and SVGIG (reference sequence). This CDR3 region has 11 residues. V was cut by 3 bases and J by 9 bases, with 12 bases left in between.

A few counts support this clone. This chain uses TRBV5-1 with TRBJ2-6; tentative D call: TRBD1 (6 bases). Trimming stripped 4 bases from V and 0 bases from J, with 17 bases between. The CDR3 has 18 residues. Germline values: CDR1 SGHRS, CDR2 YFSETQ. CDR3 protein: CASSATGRYSSGANVLTF. The CDR3 DNA is TGCGCCAGCAGCGCCACAGGGCGTTACAGCTCTGGGGCCAACGTCCTGACTTTC. Complete variable domain (other parts from reference TRBV5-1 and TRBJ2-6): KAGVTQTPRYLIKTRGQQVTLSCSPISGHRSVSWYQQTPGQGLQFLFEYFSETQRNKGNFPGRFSGRQFSNSRSEMNVSTLELGDSALYLCASSATGRYSSGANVLTFGAGSRLTVL.

This clone was observed a few times. V and J are TRBV7-9 and TRBJ1-5, with a weak D call TRBD1 (5 bases). The length of the CDR3 is 15 residues. The germline CDR1 and CDR2 sequences are SEHNR and FQNEAQ (reference sequence). Trimming left V 5 bases short and J 6 bases short, with 17 bases between. For the CDR3, the DNA is TGTGCCAGCAGCCTGGGCGGGGGTGCCGGTCAGCCCCAGCATTTT. Translated, it gives CASSLGGGAGQPQHF.

The V gene is TRBV6-1, the J gene TRBJ1-2; possibly TRBD1 for D (6 bases). Trimming removed 8 bases at V and 0 bases at J, with 16 bases between. This CDR3 is 15 amino acids long. Germline V CDR1 and CDR2: MNHNS, SASEGT. CDR3 amino acids: CASGEQTGPNYGYTF. CDR3 nucleotide sequence: TGTGCCAGCGGCGAGCAGACAGGACCTAACTATGGCTACACCTTC.

This chain uses TRBV27 with TRBJ2-7, with 10 bases aligning to TRBD2. The CDR3 is 19 residues long. Losses at the gene ends were 3 bases for V and 0 bases for J; bases not matched to a gene: 14. CDR1 and CDR2 from the germline V gene are MNHEY and SMNVEV (reference sequence). The DNA for the CDR3 is TGTGCCAGCAGTTTCGTCAGGACTAGCGGACGAACGATCTCCTACGAGCAGTACTTC. Its protein product is CASSFVRTSGRTISYEQYF.

This clone was seen a handful of times. The V and J genes are TRBV2 and TRBJ2-5; 9 positions agree with TRBD2. Trimming at V came to 6 bases and at J to 0 bases, leaving 14 bases not matched to a gene. Germline V CDR1 and CDR2: SNHLY, FYNNEI. This CDR3 has 18 amino acids. CDR3 sequence reads: CASRPGVAGASYQETQYF. The CDR3 DNA reads TGTGCCAGCAGGCCCGGGGTAGCGGGGGCTTCCTACCAAGAGACCCAGTACTTC.

This clone was seen a few times. This sequence joins TRBV4-3 and TRBJ2-2; D is perhaps TRBD1 (5 bases). The CDR3 is 15 residues long. Trimming left V 4 bases short and J 0 bases short, with 9 bases between. Germline V CDR1 and CDR2: LGHNA, YSLEER. CDR3 DNA sequence: TGCGCCAGCAGCCCAGGGCTTTCGAACACCGGGGAGCTGTTTTTT. It codes for CASSPGLSNTGELFF.

V and J are TRBV5-1 and TRBJ2-5, with TRBD2 matching over 15 bases. The junction had 18 bases not matched to a gene; V was cut back by 7 bases and J by 5 bases. This CDR3 spans 19 amino acids. From germline, CDR1 is SGHRS and CDR2 YFSETQ. This CDR3 reads CASPNQKRTSGRAEETQYF. The CDR3 DNA sequence: TGCGCCAGCCCAAACCAGAAACGGACTAGCGGGAGGGCCGAGGAGACCCAGTACTTC.

The rearrangement joins TRBV27 to TRBJ2-1; D perhaps matches TRBD2 (5 bases). The CDR3 runs to 13 residues. CDR1 is MNHEY, CDR2 SMNVEV, per germline (reference sequence). Trimming cost V 6 bases and J 1 base, with 7 bases left between them. Here the CDR3 reads CASRTGSYNEQFF. CDR3 sequence (DNA): TGTGCCAGCAGGACGGGGTCCTACAATGAGCAGTTCTTC.

The sample holds a few counts of this clone. J is TRBJ1-4 and V is TRBV25-1; no definite D call. In germline, CDR1 is MGHDK, CDR2 SYGVNS. The CDR3 consists of 15 residues. Deletions cut 0 bases from V and 4 bases from J, with 9 bases between. The CDR3 protein is CASSEYLGGNEKLFF. CDR3 DNA: TGTGCCAGCAGTGAATACTTGGGAGGTAATGAAAAACTGTTTTTT.

The rearrangement links TRBV4-2 to TRBJ2-3; tentatively, D is TRBD2 (5 bases). The germline V gene has CDR1 LGHNA and CDR2 YNFKEQ. Trimming pared 5 bases from V and 2 bases from J, leaving 14 bases between. The CDR3 extends over 15 amino acids. CDR3 nucleotides: TGTGCCAGCAGCAAATACAACGACTACACAGATACGCAGTATTTT. Residues: CASSKYNDYTDTQYF.

The chain recombines TRBV20-1 with TRBJ2-1, with D unresolved. The V gene lost 4 bases and the J gene lost 3 bases, with 4 bases spanning the gap. Germline V lookup: CDR1 DFQATT, CDR2 SNEGSKA (reference sequence). CDR3 size: 11 residues. The CDR3 DNA sequence: TGCAGTGCTATACACTACAATGAGCAGTTCTTC. Translating it yields CSAIHYNEQFF.

This clone was observed a few times. The J gene is TRBJ1-1, the V gene TRBV9, with D possibly TRBD1 on 6 matching bases. Germline CDR1 reads SGDLS; CDR2 reads YYNGEE. The V end lost 0 bases, the J end lost 1 base, and 7 bases lay between the germline ends. CDR3 length: 14 residues. CDR3 loop: CASSVGTANTEAFF. The CDR3 DNA is TGTGCCAGCAGCGTAGGGACAGCGAACACTGAAGCTTTCTTT.